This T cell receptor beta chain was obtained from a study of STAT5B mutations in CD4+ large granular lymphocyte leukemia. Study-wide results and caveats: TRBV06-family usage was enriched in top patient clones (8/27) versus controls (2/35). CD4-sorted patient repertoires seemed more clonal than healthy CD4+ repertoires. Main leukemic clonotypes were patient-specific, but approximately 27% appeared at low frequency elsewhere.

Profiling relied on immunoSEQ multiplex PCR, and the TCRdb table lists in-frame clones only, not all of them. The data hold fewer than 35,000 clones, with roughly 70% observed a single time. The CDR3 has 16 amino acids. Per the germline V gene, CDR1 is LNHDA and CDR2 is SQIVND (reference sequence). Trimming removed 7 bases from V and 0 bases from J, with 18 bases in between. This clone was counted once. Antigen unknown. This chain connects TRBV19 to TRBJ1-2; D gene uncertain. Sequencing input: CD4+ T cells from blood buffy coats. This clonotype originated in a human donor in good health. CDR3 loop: CASTQRMGSANYGYTF. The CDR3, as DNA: TGTGCCAGTACTCAGAGGATGGGGAGCGCTAACTATGGCTACACCTTC.